Each of the 31 T cell receptor beta chains below was sequenced from the same sample in a study of blood T cell repertoires in COVID-19 (TCRdb year 2020). Preparation of the library involved the immunoSEQ multiplex PCR assay. TCRdb took over this immuneACCESS table, retaining in-frame rearrangements with V and J assigned. Such tables are incomplete; in checked studies, under half of the missing clones stem from an unresolved V gene, and the remainder is unexplained. Present in this sample are about 160,000 clones, roughly 87% of which were seen just once. The top ten hold around 6.5% of the sample. Sequenced sample: PBMCs or T cells enriched from blood (not recorded which). The source is a woman in her forties or fifties who had recovered from COVID-19.

This rearrangement joins TRBV19 to TRBJ2-6, with D perhaps matching TRBD1 (6 bases). Germline loops: CDR1 LNHDA, CDR2 SQIVND (reference sequence). This CDR3 has 15 residues. V lost 5 bases and J lost 3, with 11 bases in between. The CDR3 here is CASSLRGSGANVLTF. The CDR3 nucleotides read TGTGCCAGTAGTCTCAGGGGTAGTGGGGCCAACGTCCTGACTTTC. Combining the CDR3 with reference TRBV19 and TRBJ2-6 gives the whole variable domain DGGITQSPKYLFRKEGQNVTLSCEQNLNHDAMYWYRQDPGQGLRLIYYSQIVNDFQKGDIAEGYSVSREKKESFPLTVTSAQKNPTAFYLCASSLRGSGANVLTFGAGSRLTVL.

CDR3 amino acids: CATIPTGGSYNEQFF. The CDR3 DNA is TGTGCCACCATTCCGACAGGGGGCTCCTACAATGAGCAGTTCTTC. The chain recombines TRBV15 with TRBJ2-1; 9 nucleotides align to TRBD1. The CDR3 is 15 amino acids. The germline V gene has CDR1 LNHNV and CDR2 YYDKDF (reference sequence). Germline trimming cut 7 bases from V and 0 bases from J; bases unmatched to any gene: 4.

The rearrangement links TRBV11-3 to TRBJ2-1; tentative D call: TRBD2 (6 bases). Trimming pared 5 bases from V and 1 base from J, leaving 12 bases between. The length of the CDR3 is 15 residues. The germline gives CDR1 SGHNT, CDR2 YENEEA. The CDR3 coding sequence is TGTGCCAGCAGCCGATCCGGACTATCCTACAATGAGCAGTTCTTC. This codes for CASSRSGLSYNEQFF. Combining the CDR3 with reference TRBV11-3 and TRBJ2-1 gives the whole variable domain EAGVVQSPRYKIIEKKQPVAFWCNPISGHNTLYWYLQNLGQGPELLIRYENEEAVDDSQLPKDRFSAERLKGVDSTLKIQPAELGDSAVYLCASSRSGLSYNEQFFGPGTRLTVL.

This chain links TRBV3-1 (or the pseudogene TRBV3-2) with TRBJ1-5; D gene uncertain. Trimming removed 4 bases at V and 2 bases at J, with 6 bases between. The CDR3 spans 13 residues. The germline CDR1 and CDR2 sequences are LGHDT and YNNKEL (reference sequence). CDR3 sequence reads: CASSPSGNQPQHF. The CDR3 DNA reads as TGTGCCAGCAGCCCCAGTGGCAATCAGCCCCAGCATTTT.

V is TRBV20-1 and J is TRBJ2-7; D might be TRBD2 (5 bases). Germline CDR1 and CDR2: DFQATT and SNEGSKA (reference sequence). This CDR3 has 11 amino acids. With 3 bases removed from V and 5 bases from J, the gap between germline ends came to 8 bases. The CDR3 is CSASLGDEQYF. CDR3 bases: TGCAGTGCTAGTCTCGGGGACGAGCAGTACTTC.

The CDR3 bases are TGTGCCAGCAGCCAGCAGGGGGTACCGAACACTGAAGCTTTCTTT. As protein: CASSQQGVPNTEAFF. The chain joins TRBV3-1 (or the pseudogene TRBV3-2) to TRBJ1-1, with 7 bases that match TRBD1. Trimming took 3 bases from V and 1 from J; bases not matched to a gene: 5. Germline CDR1 is LGHDT and CDR2 is YNNKEL (reference sequence). This CDR3 is 15 amino acids long.

The rearrangement links TRBV5-1 to TRBJ2-3; TRBD1 agrees at 7 bases. CDR1 and CDR2 (germline): SGHRS, YFSETQ. V shed 2 bases and J 3 bases; nucleotides not matched to a gene: 12. The CDR3 has 17 amino acids. The CDR3 spells CASSFQRQGRDTDTQYF. In DNA, the CDR3 is TGCGCCAGCAGCTTCCAGCGACAGGGCCGAGATACAGATACGCAGTATTTT.

This clone showed up just a few times. J is TRBJ1-1 and V is TRBV24-1, with D perhaps matching TRBD1 (6 bases). The CDR3 sequence is 13 residues long. Trimming cost V 7 bases and J 1 base, with 9 bases left between them. Per germline, CDR1 KGHDR and CDR2 SFDVKD. CDR3 DNA sequence: TGTGCCACCAGGAGGACAGAGAACACTGAAGCTTTCTTT. It is translated as CATRRTENTEAFF.

This clone has only one observation. CDR3 in amino acids: CASKLAGNTGELFF. DNA for the CDR3: TGTGCCAGCAAACTAGCGGGAAACACCGGGGAGCTGTTTTTT. The rearrangement links TRBV2 to TRBJ2-2; TRBD2 agrees at 10 bases. The CDR3 length is 14 residues. The trim removed 7 bases at V and 2 bases at J, leaving 1 base unmatched. Germline V gene lookup returns CDR1 SNHLY and CDR2 FYNNEI.

This chain uses TRBV18 with TRBJ2-3, with 8 bases aligning to TRBD2. The length of the CDR3 is 14 residues. Trimming at V came to 6 bases and at J to 5 bases, leaving 7 bases not matched to a gene. Germline lookup yields CDR1 KGHSH and CDR2 LQKENI. CDR3: CASSPGLGGDTQYF. CDR3 DNA sequence: TGTGCCAGCTCGCCGGGACTAGGAGGAGATACGCAGTATTTT.

The chain is built from TRBV7-9 and TRBJ1-2; D remains unclear. Trimming took 3 bases from V and 3 from J, leaving 8 bases between them. CDR1 SEHNR and CDR2 FQNEAQ come from the germline V gene (reference sequence). CDR3 length equals 13 residues. CDR3 sequence: CASSFYSDYGYTF. For the CDR3, the DNA is TGTGCCAGCAGCTTTTACAGTGACTATGGCTACACCTTC.

This chain links TRBV11-2 with TRBJ2-5; D may be TRBD2 (6 bases). The CDR3 totals 14 residues. CDR1 and CDR2 (germline): SGHAT, FQNNGV. The germline V and J ends were trimmed by 1 base and 4 bases, with 10 bases remaining between them. As DNA, the CDR3 is TGTGCCAGCAGCTTAGCGGCGGGATCAGAGACCCAGTACTTC. Translation gives CASSLAAGSETQYF.

This rearrangement joins TRBV29-1 to TRBJ2-5, with D perhaps TRBD2 (5 bases). Germline CDR1 SQVTM, CDR2 ANQGSEA. Trimming removed 8 bases at V and 5 bases at J, with 18 bases between. There are 13 residues in the CDR3. The CDR3 region has the DNA TGCAGCACTAGGAGAGAAGTACCCGAGACCCAGTACTTC. Encoded protein: CSTRREVPETQYF.

CDR3 in amino acids: CASSKPKSGSEGDTQYF. CDR3 nucleotide sequence: TGTGCCAGCAGCAAACCTAAAAGCGGGAGCGAGGGAGATACGCAGTATTTT. The chain carries TRBV21-1 and TRBJ2-3; the table's TRBD2 call for D was not verified on the DNA. TRBV21-1 is classified as a pseudogene. The CDR3 is made up of 17 amino acids.

V gene TRBV5-1 combines with J gene TRBJ2-7, with TRBD2 identical over 10 bases. CDR3 size: 15 residues. CDR1 is SGHRS, CDR2 YFSETQ, per germline. V shed 0 bases, J shed 4 bases, and the junction held 4 bases outside the gene matches. CDR3 in amino acids: CASSLEIAGGYEQYF. The CDR3 DNA is TGCGCCAGCAGCTTGGAGATAGCGGGAGGTTACGAGCAGTACTTC.

The J gene is TRBJ2-4, the V gene TRBV2, with D maybe TRBD2 (5 bases). V gave up 7 bases and J gave up 0 bases, with 13 bases separating them. CDR1 is SNHLY, CDR2 FYNNEI, per germline. The CDR3 sequence is 15 residues long. The CDR3 here is CASNLSGLAKNIQYF. For the CDR3, the DNA is TGTGCCAGCAACCTAAGCGGACTAGCCAAAAACATTCAGTACTTC.

The J gene is TRBJ2-1, the V gene TRBV28; D is perhaps TRBD2 (6 bases). The CDR3 consists of 15 residues. With 4 bases removed from V and 7 bases from J, the gap between germline ends came to 17 bases. CDR1 MDHEN and CDR2 SYDVKM come from the germline V gene. CDR3 sequence reads: CASSYAGPSGNEQFF. The CDR3 DNA is TGTGCCAGCAGTTATGCGGGGCCGTCCGGGAATGAGCAGTTCTTC.

The V and J genes are TRBV12-3 or TRBV12-4 and TRBJ1-6; 7 bases agree with TRBD1. There are 13 residues in the CDR3. V was pared by 2 bases and J by 14 bases, with 6 bases of the junction left unmatched. As DNA, the CDR3 is TGTGCCAGCAGTTTAATGGGGACAGTTTCCCTCCACTTT. This translates into CASSLMGTVSLHF.

This chain links TRBV7-2 with TRBJ1-5, with a weak D call TRBD1 (5 bases). Looked up from germline, CDR1 is SGHTA and CDR2 is FQGNSA. Deletions cut 2 bases from V and 5 bases from J, with 13 bases between. The CDR3 is made up of 15 amino acids. Here the CDR3 reads CASSLRGGGHQPQHF. The CDR3 DNA reads TGTGCCAGCAGCTTACGTGGGGGAGGGCATCAGCCCCAGCATTTT.

The gene calls are TRBV2 and TRBJ1-4, with 7 bases aligning to TRBD1. V lost 1 base and J lost 0; bases outside the gene matches: 2. This CDR3 spans 16 amino acids. CDR1 is SNHLY and CDR2 is FYNNEI in the germline V gene. The CDR3 sequence: CASSEGDRTTNEKLFF. The CDR3 DNA reads TGTGCCAGCAGTGAAGGGGACAGAACAACTAATGAAAAACTGTTTTTT.

The rearrangement joins TRBV6-6 to TRBJ1-5, with TRBD1 matching 7 bases. This CDR3 comprises 14 residues. Germline lookup yields CDR1 MNHNY and CDR2 SVGAGI (reference sequence). Germline trimming cut 5 bases from V and 5 bases from J; bases unmatched to any gene: 6. The CDR3 coding sequence is TGTGCCAGCAGTCCGAGGGACAGCTATCAGCCCCAGCATTTT. Translated: CASSPRDSYQPQHF.

This clone appeared a few times. This rearrangement joins TRBV11-2 to TRBJ2-1; TRBD2 might be the D (7 bases). The CDR3 covers 20 residues. Looked up from germline, CDR1 is SGHAT and CDR2 is FQNNGV. Trimming stripped 0 bases from V and 2 bases from J, with 23 bases between. The DNA of the CDR3 is TGTGCCAGCAGCTTAGATCGAGGACGGGGAGGGGGAAGGACCTACAATGAGCAGTTCTTC. Amino acids: CASSLDRGRGGGRTYNEQFF. Complete variable domain (other parts from reference TRBV11-2 and TRBJ2-1): EAGVAQSPRYKIIEKRQSVAFWCNPISGHATLYWYQQILGQGPKLLIQFQNNGVVDDSQLPKDRFSAERLKGVDSTLKIQPAKLEDSAVYLCASSLDRGRGGGRTYNEQFFGPGTRLTVL.

J is TRBJ1-6 and V is TRBV11-3; perhaps TRBD1 as D (6 bases). V was trimmed by 3 bases and J by 7 bases, leaving 10 bases between them. CDR3 length: 14 amino acids. The germline CDR1 and CDR2 sequences are SGHNT and YENEEA. CDR3 region: CASSFDGQNSPLHF. CDR3 coding DNA: TGTGCCAGCAGCTTCGATGGACAGAATTCACCCCTCCACTTT.

This clone was seen only a few times. The chain links TRBV3-1 (or the pseudogene TRBV3-2) to TRBJ2-7, with D maybe TRBD1 (5 bases). The V end was cut by 0 bases, the J end by 4 bases, with 10 bases between. From germline, CDR1 is LGHDT and CDR2 YNNKEL (reference sequence). The CDR3 sequence is 14 residues long. Here the CDR3 DNA reads TGTGCCAGCAGCCAAGAGTCAGGGTTGTACGAGCAGTACTTC. Encoded protein: CASSQESGLYEQYF.

This clone has just one count. This chain connects TRBV5-1 to TRBJ1-1; no definite D call. The CDR3 runs 13 residues. V dropped 1 base and J dropped 1 base, with 5 bases sitting between them. CDR1 is SGHRS, CDR2 YFSETQ, per germline. This CDR3 is CASSLFGNTEAFF. The CDR3 DNA reads as TGCGCCAGCAGCTTGTTCGGGAACACTGAAGCTTTCTTT. The variable domain in full, completed from reference TRBV5-1 and TRBJ1-1, reads KAGVTQTPRYLIKTRGQQVTLSCSPISGHRSVSWYQQTPGQGLQFLFEYFSETQRNKGNFPGRFSGRQFSNSRSEMNVSTLELGDSALYLCASSLFGNTEAFFGQGTRLTVV.

The V and J genes are TRBV3-1 (or the pseudogene TRBV3-2) and TRBJ2-7, with 8 bases lining up with TRBD2. In germline, CDR1 is LGHDT, CDR2 YNNKEL (reference sequence). V dropped 4 bases and J dropped 6; count of bases not matched to a gene: 11. CDR3 length: 15 residues. CDR3 in amino acids: CASSLTRGGSVEQYF. The CDR3 bases are TGTGCCAGCAGCCTAACACGGGGGGGTAGCGTCGAGCAGTACTTC.

The chain joins TRBV14 to TRBJ1-4, with D possibly matching TRBD1 (5 bases). The V and J ends lost 0 bases and 5 bases respectively, with 13 bases between them. Germline assignment: CDR1 SGHDN and CDR2 FVKESK. CDR3 length: 16 amino acids. The CDR3 sequence: CASSQDMSAGNEKLFF. The CDR3 coding sequence is TGTGCCAGCAGCCAAGATATGTCCGCAGGGAATGAAAAACTGTTTTTT.

J is TRBJ2-6 and V is TRBV19; D perhaps matches TRBD2 (6 bases). CDR1 is LNHDA, CDR2 SQIVND, per germline (reference sequence). This CDR3 region has 19 residues. V was cut by 6 bases and J by 1 base, with 22 bases left in between. DNA for the CDR3: TGTGCCAGTAGGACGAAAGCGACTAGGGGTACTTCTGGGGCCAACGTCCTGACTTTC. It is translated as CASRTKATRGTSGANVLTF.

The CDR3 region is CASSQQLAGGYNEQFF. CDR3 DNA sequence: TGTGCCAGCAGCCAACAACTAGCGGGAGGGTACAATGAGCAGTTCTTC. The chain uses TRBV3-1 (or the pseudogene TRBV3-2) and TRBJ2-1; 13 bases are shared with TRBD2. The CDR3 runs 16 residues. Losses at the gene ends were 2 bases for V and 4 bases for J; bases not matched to a gene: 2. Germline V gene lookup returns CDR1 LGHDT and CDR2 YNNKEL (reference sequence).

The V gene is TRBV2, the J gene TRBJ1-2, with D possibly TRBD1 on 6 matching bases. Trimming cost V 6 bases and J 5 bases, with 10 bases left between them. Per the germline V gene, CDR1 is SNHLY and CDR2 is FYNNEI. The CDR3 contains 12 residues. In nucleotides, the CDR3 is TGTGCCAGCAGGCCAGGGGCGTATGGCTACACCTTC. Amino acid sequence: CASRPGAYGYTF.

In its sample, this clone was seen once. This chain connects TRBV27 to TRBJ2-1; 10 bases line up with TRBD2. Trimming at V came to 7 bases and at J to 6 bases, leaving 15 bases not matched to a gene. The CDR3 has 17 amino acids. CDR1 is MNHEY, CDR2 SMNVEV, per germline (reference sequence). The chain's CDR3 is CASTTITSGTGTNEQFF. The CDR3 DNA is TGTGCCAGCACCACCATTACTAGCGGGACTGGTACCAATGAGCAGTTCTTC.